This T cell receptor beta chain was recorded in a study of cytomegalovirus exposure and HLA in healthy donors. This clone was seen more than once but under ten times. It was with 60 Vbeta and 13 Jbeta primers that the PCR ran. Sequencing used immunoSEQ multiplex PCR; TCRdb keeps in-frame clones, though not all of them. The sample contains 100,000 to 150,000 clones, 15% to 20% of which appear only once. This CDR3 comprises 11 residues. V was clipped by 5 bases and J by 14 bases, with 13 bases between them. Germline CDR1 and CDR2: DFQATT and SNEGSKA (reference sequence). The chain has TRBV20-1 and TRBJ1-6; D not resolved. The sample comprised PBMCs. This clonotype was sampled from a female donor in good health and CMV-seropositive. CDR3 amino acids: CSASSGLALHF. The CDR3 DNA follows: TGCAGTGCTTCTTCAGGACTGGCCCTCCACTTT.